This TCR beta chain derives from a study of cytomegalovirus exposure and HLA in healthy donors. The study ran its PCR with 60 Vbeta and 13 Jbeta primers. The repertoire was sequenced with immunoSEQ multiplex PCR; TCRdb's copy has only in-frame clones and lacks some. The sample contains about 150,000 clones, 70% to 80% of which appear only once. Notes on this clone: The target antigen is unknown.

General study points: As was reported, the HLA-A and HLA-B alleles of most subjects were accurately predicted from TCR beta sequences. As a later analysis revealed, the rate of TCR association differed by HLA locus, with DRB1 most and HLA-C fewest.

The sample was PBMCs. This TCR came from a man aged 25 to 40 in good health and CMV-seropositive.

The CDR3: CASSWRGGSWETQYF. CDR3 bases: TGTGCCAGCAGCTGGCGGGGGGGCTCGTGGGAGACCCAGTACTTC. V gene TRBV5-6 combines with J gene TRBJ2-5; 9 positions agree with TRBD2. There are 15 residues in the CDR3. Per germline, CDR1 SGHDT and CDR2 YYEEEE. The V gene end was trimmed by 3 bases and the J gene end by 5 bases; junction bases not matched to a gene: 8. The variable domain in full, completed from reference TRBV5-6 and TRBJ2-5, reads DAGVTQSPTHLIKTRGQQVTLRCSPKSGHDTVSWYQQALGQGPQFIFQYYEEEERQRGNFPDRFSGHQFPNYSSELNVNALLLGDSALYLCASSWRGGSWETQYFGPGTRLLVL.